This T cell receptor beta chain was recovered during a study of siplizumab effects on memory and regulatory T cells. The assay was immunoSEQ multiplex PCR, and TCRdb's table has in-frame clones only and misses some. The data contain some 100,000 clones, about 95% of them singletons. Of note for this clone: Its antigen is undetermined.

Germline assignment: CDR1 KGHSH and CDR2 LQKENI. The V and J ends lost 4 bases and 4 bases, in that order; junction bases with no gene match: 3. This CDR3 has 13 residues. Study results and limitations: No more than a minor fraction of alloreactive clones could be traced back to unstimulated subsets.

This sequence joins TRBV18 and TRBJ1-1, with 7 bases matching TRBD1. Sequencing was carried out using Tregs sorted from blood. This sequence originates from a human donor in good health. The CDR3 protein is CASSLQGLTEAFF. The CDR3 DNA reads as TGTGCCAGCTCACTACAGGGGCTCACTGAAGCTTTCTTT. Full variable domain (missing parts from reference TRBV18 and TRBJ1-1): NAGVMQNPRHLVRRRGQEARLRCSPMKGHSHVYWYRQLPEEGLKFMVYLQKENIIDESGMPKERFSAEFPKEGPSILRIQQVVRGDSAAYFCASSLQGLTEAFFGQGTRLTVV.